The present T cell receptor (beta chain) was sequenced within a study of blood T cell repertoires in COVID-19. This table comes from immunoSEQ multiplex PCR, and its TCRdb copy is limited to in-frame clones, with some not included. The sample has 200,000 to 300,000 clones; roughly 85% are singletons. Germline V gene lookup returns CDR1 SGHTA and CDR2 FQGNSA. The CDR3 loop spans 17 amino acids. Trimming shortened V by 2 bases and J by 4 bases, and 18 bases separated the two germline ends. The TCR comes from a woman between 50 and 59 years old with acute COVID-19. The sample consisted of PBMCs or T cells enriched from blood (not recorded which). The J gene is TRBJ1-3, the V gene TRBV7-2; D may be TRBD1 (6 bases). The CDR3 DNA is TGTGCCAGCAGCTTATATTCAGGGGTTTCGCCCGGAAACACCATATATTTT. It encodes CASSLYSGVSPGNTIYF.